What follows describes a single T cell receptor (beta chain). The antigen is undetermined. On the immunoSEQ platform, TCR beta CDR3s were sequenced at survey depth. Sequenced by immunoSEQ multiplex PCR; TCRdb stores in-frame clones only, minus some. The sample records under 6,500 clones, around 71% being singletons. The data stem from a study of CD8 T cell repertoires and HIV-1 epitope variants. Study as a whole: Tested: three Gag epitope families, Nef HW9 and YT9.

Germline CDR1 and CDR2: SQVTM and ANQGSEA. Trimming stripped 4 bases from V and 0 bases from J, with 26 bases between. This CDR3 has 19 amino acids. Overall study findings and caveats: Most of the nine antigen-specific clonotypes appeared cross-reactive to autologous or escape variants.

V is TRBV29-1 and J is TRBJ2-3; D gene ambiguous. The receptor was isolated from a male donor with HIV. Sequenced sample: cultured CD8+ T cells derived from PBMCs. The CDR3 bases are TGCAGCGTTGTTCTGTTCGCCCCCCCCTCCCTTTCTAGCACAGATACGCAGTATTTT. Translation gives CSVVLFAPPSLSSTDTQYF.